This record concerns one T cell receptor beta chain sequence. Its target is not known. Control samples were healthy donors' buffy coats. The data derive from a study of STAT5B mutations in CD4+ large granular lymphocyte leukemia. At the level of the study: The CDR3 'QG' motif was associated with a particular HLA allele among healthy donors. Findings and limits, study-wide: 8/27 top patient clones versus 2/35 control clones were TRBV06-family.

The V end lost 5 bases, the J end lost 5 bases, and 15 bases lay between the germline ends. Germline V gene data show CDR1 as SGHAT and CDR2 as FQNNGV. This CDR3 is 14 amino acids long. Methods used by the authors: The detection floor for productive clonotype frequency was 2.59 x 10-5. TCRdb's table, derived via immunoSEQ multiplex PCR, lists solely in-frame clones and lacks some. V, J and clone size derive from that table, while D and trimming were established from the DNA sequence. The sample consists of about 26,000 clones, 65% to 90% of them appearing once. The specimen sequenced was CD4+ T cells from blood buffy coats. The source of this sequence is a human donor in good health. The chain is built from TRBV11-2 and TRBJ2-5, with D perhaps matching TRBD1 (5 bases). CDR3 DNA: TGTGCCAGCAGCCCCGGACCAGGGAAGGAGACCCAGTACTTC. Amino acids: CASSPGPGKETQYF.